The 31 T cell receptor beta chains presented below share a single source sample, sequenced in a study of blood T cell repertoires in COVID-19. Data came from immunoSEQ multiplex PCR; TCRdb stores just in-frame clones and leaves some out. Of about 170,000 clones listed, around nine tenths are singletons. Sequencing was performed on peripheral blood. The receptor source for this set is an older man with acute or convalescent COVID-19.

The V and J genes are TRBV2 and TRBJ1-6; D gene ambiguous. This CDR3 contains 16 residues. Trimming took off 2 bases at V and 0 bases at J, with 8 bases between the two ends. Germline values: CDR1 SNHLY, CDR2 FYNNEI. The CDR3 bases are TGTGCCAGCAGTGAACGAAAGAGCTCCTATAATTCACCCCTCCACTTT. This sequence encodes CASSERKSSYNSPLHF.

The gene calls are TRBV3-1 (or the pseudogene TRBV3-2) and TRBJ2-2, with 9 positions matching TRBD1. V lost 4 bases and J lost 0; bases outside the gene matches: 6. CDR1 LGHDT and CDR2 YNNKEL come from the germline V gene (reference sequence). The CDR3 is 17 amino acids. The CDR3 region is CASSRPRQGANTGELFF. Here the CDR3 DNA reads TGTGCCAGCAGCCGCCCAAGACAGGGGGCGAACACCGGGGAGCTGTTTTTT.

There are a few counts of this clone. V and J are TRBV7-2 and TRBJ2-7; 8 positions match TRBD2. The V gene end was trimmed by 5 bases and the J gene end by 4 bases; junction bases not matched to a gene: 7. The CDR3 is 14 residues long. Germline V gene sequence: CDR1 SGHTA, CDR2 FQGNSA. The DNA of the CDR3 is TGTGCCAGCAGCGATCAGCGGGGGAGGTACGAGCAGTACTTC. Translated, it gives CASSDQRGRYEQYF.

CDR3 loop: CASSYVTGRTEAFF. CDR3 sequence (DNA): TGTGCCAGCAGTTACGTGACAGGGCGGACTGAAGCTTTCTTT. The rearrangement uses TRBV6-5 and TRBJ1-1; TRBD1 matches 7 bases. The germline V gene has CDR1 MNHEY and CDR2 SVGAGI. The CDR3 loop spans 14 amino acids. V dropped 2 bases and J dropped 5; count of bases not matched to a gene: 5.

The CDR3 nucleotides are TGTGCCAGCAGGGCACAGGGCGATCAGCCCCAGCATTTT. Protein: CASRAQGDQPQHF. The rearrangement uses TRBV6-6 and TRBJ1-5; tentative D call: TRBD1 (6 bases). Germline values: CDR1 MNHNY, CDR2 SVGAGI (reference sequence). V gave up 6 bases and J gave up 5 bases, with 11 bases separating them. The CDR3 extends over 13 amino acids.

The gene calls are TRBV7-9 and TRBJ1-2; TRBD1 matches 10 bases. J gave up 7 bases and V 8 bases, and 7 bases lay outside the gene matches. The CDR3 extends over 13 amino acids. From germline, CDR1 is SEHNR and CDR2 FQNEAQ (reference sequence). CDR3 loop: CASQIDRGLGYTF. DNA of the CDR3: TGTGCCAGCCAAATAGACAGGGGGCTTGGCTACACCTTC.

The chain combines TRBV5-4 with TRBJ2-2; a weak D match, TRBD1 (6 bases). V dropped 2 bases and J dropped 3 bases, with 11 bases sitting between them. Germline V lookup: CDR1 SGHNT, CDR2 YYREEE (reference sequence). The CDR3 is made up of 15 amino acids. The CDR3 spells CASSLGQGYTGELFF. Written as DNA, the CDR3 is TGTGCCAGCAGCTTAGGGCAGGGGTACACCGGGGAGCTGTTTTTT.

The DNA for the CDR3 is TGTGCCAGCAGTTCTCCCCGGGCTAGCGATAATCCCAGCGGGGCCAACGTCCTGACTTTC. This translates into CASSSPRASDNPSGANVLTF. The rearrangement joins TRBV28 to TRBJ2-6; D is possibly TRBD2 (6 bases). The CDR3 loop spans 20 amino acids. Trimming took 4 bases from V and 4 from J, leaving 26 bases between them. CDR1 and CDR2 from the germline V gene are MDHEN and SYDVKM.

This clone was seen more than once but under ten times. The chain links TRBV7-6 to TRBJ2-1; 8 nucleotides align to TRBD2. Trimming removed 5 bases from V and 4 bases from J; junction bases left unmatched: 7. Germline V gives CDR1 SGHVS, CDR2 FNYEAQ. This CDR3 is built from 15 residues. CDR3 in amino acids: CASSPRLAGYNEQFF. In DNA form, the CDR3 reads TGTGCCAGCAGCCCCCGGCTAGCGGGTTACAATGAGCAGTTCTTC.

This clone occurred once. The chain is built from TRBV6-2 or TRBV6-3 and TRBJ2-1; D may be TRBD1 (5 bases). CDR1 MNHEY and CDR2 SVGEGT come from the germline V gene. The length of the CDR3 is 13 residues. V lost 5 bases and J 10 bases, leaving 15 bases between the germline ends. The CDR3 sequence: CASSQGVRSEQFF. The CDR3 DNA follows: TGTGCCAGCAGTCAAGGGGTTAGATCCGAGCAGTTCTTC.

This chain joins TRBV18 and TRBJ2-7; TRBD2 is a possible D gene (6 bases). Trimming pared 2 bases from V and 5 bases from J, leaving 7 bases between. Germline loops: CDR1 KGHSH, CDR2 LQKENI. The CDR3 has 12 amino acids. The CDR3 loop is CASSPSGDEQYF. For the CDR3, the DNA is TGTGCCAGCTCACCATCGGGGGACGAGCAGTACTTC.

The rearrangement uses TRBV5-1 and TRBJ2-2; a weak D match, TRBD1 (5 bases). Trimming left V 2 bases short and J 1 base short, with 9 bases between. Germline CDR1 and CDR2: SGHRS and YFSETQ. This CDR3 region has 15 residues. The CDR3 reads CASSFRGQNTGELFF. CDR3 nucleotides: TGCGCCAGCAGCTTTAGGGGCCAGAACACCGGGGAGCTGTTTTTT.

This clone appeared a single time. The chain couples TRBV28 to TRBJ2-1; 8 bases align to TRBD2. J gave up 4 bases and V 10 bases, and 9 bases lay outside the gene matches. This CDR3 is built from 14 residues. Germline CDR1 is MDHEN and CDR2 is SYDVKM. CDR3: CATVPGGGYNEQFF. In DNA form, the CDR3 reads TGTGCCACCGTCCCCGGGGGGGGGTACAATGAGCAGTTCTTC.

The V and J genes are TRBV5-1 and TRBJ1-5; no reliable D call. V was cut by 0 bases and J by 4 bases, with 5 bases left in between. Germline CDR1 is SGHRS and CDR2 is YFSETQ. The CDR3 is 13 residues long. The CDR3 here is CASSLGQNQPQHF. DNA for the CDR3: TGCGCCAGCAGCTTGGGCCAGAATCAGCCCCAGCATTTT. Supplemented by reference TRBV5-1 and TRBJ1-5, the full variable domain reads KAGVTQTPRYLIKTRGQQVTLSCSPISGHRSVSWYQQTPGQGLQFLFEYFSETQRNKGNFPGRFSGRQFSNSRSEMNVSTLELGDSALYLCASSLGQNQPQHFGDGTRLSIL.

The chain recombines TRBV7-8 with TRBJ2-7; 9 nucleotides match TRBD1. Germline CDR1 SGHVS, CDR2 FQNEAQ. CDR3 length equals 14 residues. The V gene end was trimmed by 3 bases and the J gene end by 6 bases; junction bases not matched to a gene: 6. The CDR3 bases are TGTGCCAGCAGCTTTCTCGACAGGGGGGCCGAGCAGTACTTC. It specifies CASSFLDRGAEQYF.

The chain uses TRBV10-3 and TRBJ1-5, with TRBD1 matching 8 bases. Per the germline V gene, CDR1 is ENHRY and CDR2 is SYGVKD. Trimming cost V 4 bases and J 3 bases; bases outside gene matches: 5. The CDR3 has 15 residues. This CDR3 is CAISGQGLVNQPQHF. DNA of the CDR3: TGTGCCATCAGTGGACAGGGGCTCGTCAATCAGCCCCAGCATTTT.

This clone has more than one count but fewer than ten. The genes are TRBV27 and TRBJ1-6; D gene uncertain. Trimming stripped 6 bases from V and 0 bases from J, with 6 bases between. The CDR3 is 14 residues long. CDR1 is MNHEY, CDR2 SMNVEV, per germline (reference sequence). The CDR3: CASRGSSYNSPLHF. The CDR3 nucleotides read TGTGCCAGCAGAGGGAGCTCCTATAATTCACCCCTCCACTTT.

The chain couples TRBV27 to TRBJ2-7; TRBD1 matches 7 bases. The length of the CDR3 is 13 residues. V shed 5 bases and J 5 bases; nucleotides not matched to a gene: 6. Germline loops: CDR1 MNHEY, CDR2 SMNVEV (reference sequence). CDR3 in amino acids: CASSLTGYNEQYF. Written as DNA, the CDR3 is TGTGCCAGCAGTCTGACAGGGTATAACGAGCAGTACTTC.

V is TRBV5-1 and J is TRBJ2-3; D is unresolved. This CDR3 is 14 amino acids long. CDR1 SGHRS and CDR2 YFSETQ come from the germline V gene. V lost 7 bases and J 1 base, leaving 13 bases between the germline ends. The CDR3 DNA sequence: TGCGCCAGCCGAAGCGCAGCCGGCACAGATACGCAGTATTTT. It specifies CASRSAAGTDTQYF. Using reference TRBV5-1 and TRBJ2-3 for the parts outside the CDR3, the full variable domain is KAGVTQTPRYLIKTRGQQVTLSCSPISGHRSVSWYQQTPGQGLQFLFEYFSETQRNKGNFPGRFSGRQFSNSRSEMNVSTLELGDSALYLCASRSAAGTDTQYFGPGTRLTVL.

The chain uses TRBV28 and TRBJ2-1, with D maybe TRBD2 (6 bases). The CDR3 is 13 residues long. Germline values: CDR1 MDHEN, CDR2 SYDVKM. The V gene lost 1 base and the J gene lost 12 bases, with 13 bases spanning the gap. The CDR3 here is CASSLLRGGGQFF. CDR3 DNA sequence: TGTGCCAGCAGTTTATTAAGGGGAGGTGGGCAGTTCTTC. Combining the CDR3 with reference TRBV28 and TRBJ2-1 gives the whole variable domain DVKVTQSSRYLVKRTGEKVFLECVQDMDHENMFWYRQDPGLGLRLIYFSYDVKMKEKGDIPEGYSVSREKKERFSLILESASTNQTSMYLCASSLLRGGGQFFGPGTRLTVL.

This chain connects TRBV5-1 to TRBJ2-5; D is possibly TRBD1 (6 bases). Germline V gene sequence: CDR1 SGHRS, CDR2 YFSETQ. Trimming took 2 bases from V and 5 from J, leaving 16 bases between them. The CDR3 consists of 15 residues. CDR3 region: CASSFLPGAGETQYF. The CDR3 DNA follows: TGCGCCAGCAGCTTCCTCCCAGGGGCGGGTGAGACCCAGTACTTC.

This chain joins TRBV6-5 and TRBJ2-5, with D possibly matching TRBD2 (6 bases). Germline values: CDR1 MNHEY, CDR2 SVGAGI. Trimming removed 7 bases at V and 5 bases at J, with 14 bases between. CDR3 size: 13 residues. CDR3 nucleotide sequence: TGTGCCAGCAATCCTGCTAGCGTCGAGACCCAGTACTTC. Translation: CASNPASVETQYF.

This sequence joins TRBV7-9 and TRBJ1-2; 7 positions match TRBD1. This CDR3 contains 13 residues. Per the germline V gene, CDR1 is SEHNR and CDR2 is FQNEAQ (reference sequence). With V trimmed by 4 bases and J by 4 bases, 3 bases remained unmatched. The CDR3 here is CASSSAGGYGYTF. The CDR3 DNA sequence: TGTGCCAGCAGCTCGGCAGGGGGCTATGGCTACACCTTC.

The rearrangement uses TRBV24-1 and TRBJ2-5, with TRBD1 matching over 10 bases. The CDR3 runs 17 residues. Germline-derived CDR1 and CDR2 are KGHDR and SFDVKD. V shed 4 bases and J 5 bases; nucleotides not matched to a gene: 12. Here the CDR3 DNA reads TGTGCCACCAGTGACACCCCTGGACAGGGGGGGTGGGAGACCCAGTACTTC. Protein: CATSDTPGQGGWETQYF.

The CDR3 DNA follows: TGTGCCAGCTCACCATCCCCGTCTAGCGGGGGGAAGGAGACCCAGTACTTC. Translation: CASSPSPSSGGKETQYF. The genes are TRBV18 and TRBJ2-5; TRBD2 aligns across 11 bases. The CDR3 runs to 17 residues. J was trimmed by 5 bases and V by 2 bases; bases with no gene match: 10. Germline assignment: CDR1 KGHSH and CDR2 LQKENI. Using reference TRBV18 and TRBJ2-5 for the parts outside the CDR3, the full variable domain is NAGVMQNPRHLVRRRGQEARLRCSPMKGHSHVYWYRQLPEEGLKFMVYLQKENIIDESGMPKERFSAEFPKEGPSILRIQQVVRGDSAAYFCASSPSPSSGGKETQYFGPGTRLLVL.

The chain carries TRBV7-2 and TRBJ1-4; no clear D gene. CDR3 size: 16 residues. In germline, CDR1 is SGHTA, CDR2 FQGNSA. Trimming removed 5 bases from V and 3 bases from J, with 16 bases in between. The CDR3 DNA is TGTGCCAGCAGCACCAAAGCAGCGGGATCTAATGAAAAACTGTTTTTT. Its translation: CASSTKAAGSNEKLFF. Drawing the rest from reference TRBV7-2 and TRBJ1-4, the complete variable domain is GAGVSQSPSNKVTEKGKDVELRCDPISGHTALYWYRQSLGQGLEFLIYFQGNSAPDKSGLPSDRFSAERTGGSVSTLTIQRTQQEDSAVYLCASSTKAAGSNEKLFFGSGTQLSVL.

The CDR3, as DNA: TGTGCCAGTAACTCGGGAGGTTGGGGAGCAGATACGCAGTATTTT. Translated: CASNSGGWGADTQYF. The chain combines TRBV19 with TRBJ2-3; TRBD2 matches 7 bases. Germline V gives CDR1 LNHDA, CDR2 SQIVND (reference sequence). The CDR3 spans 15 residues. After removal of 7 bases from V and 4 bases from J, the junction contained 11 bases not matched to a gene.

The rearrangement joins TRBV4-1 to TRBJ2-7, with 8 bases matching TRBD2. Unmatched junction bases numbered 4, after V lost 2 bases and J lost 4 bases. The V gene's germline CDR1 is MGHRA and CDR2 YSYEKL. The CDR3 length is 14 residues. The CDR3 loop reads CASSQTLAEYEQYF. The DNA of the CDR3 is TGCGCCAGCAGCCAAACACTAGCGGAGTACGAGCAGTACTTC.

In its sample, this clone was seen a few times. The rearrangement joins TRBV2 to TRBJ1-1; 10 positions match TRBD1. Trimming removed 5 bases from V and 3 bases from J; junction bases left unmatched: 9. The CDR3 spans 16 residues. Per germline, CDR1 SNHLY and CDR2 FYNNEI. The DNA for the CDR3 is TGTGCCAGCAGTCCCGGGCGGGACAGGGGTGACACTGAAGCTTTCTTT. This translates into CASSPGRDRGDTEAFF.

In its sample, this clone was seen once. The chain couples TRBV5-5 to TRBJ2-1, with D uncertain. Germline lookup yields CDR1 SGHKS and CDR2 YYEKEE (reference sequence). CDR3 length: 12 residues. Trimming shortened V by 4 bases and J by 5 bases, and 7 bases separated the two germline ends. CDR3 residues: CASSILDNEQFF. For the CDR3, the DNA is TGTGCCAGCAGCATTCTCGACAATGAGCAGTTCTTC.

This clone has just a few counts. The chain combines TRBV4-1 with TRBJ1-2; D possibly corresponds to TRBD1 (6 bases). The germline V gene has CDR1 MGHRA and CDR2 YSYEKL. V was clipped by 1 base and J by 3 bases, with 12 bases between them. The CDR3 loop spans 15 amino acids. The CDR3 region is CASSQGPDRYYGYTF. The DNA of the CDR3 is TGCGCCAGCAGCCAAGGCCCAGACAGGTACTATGGCTACACCTTC.